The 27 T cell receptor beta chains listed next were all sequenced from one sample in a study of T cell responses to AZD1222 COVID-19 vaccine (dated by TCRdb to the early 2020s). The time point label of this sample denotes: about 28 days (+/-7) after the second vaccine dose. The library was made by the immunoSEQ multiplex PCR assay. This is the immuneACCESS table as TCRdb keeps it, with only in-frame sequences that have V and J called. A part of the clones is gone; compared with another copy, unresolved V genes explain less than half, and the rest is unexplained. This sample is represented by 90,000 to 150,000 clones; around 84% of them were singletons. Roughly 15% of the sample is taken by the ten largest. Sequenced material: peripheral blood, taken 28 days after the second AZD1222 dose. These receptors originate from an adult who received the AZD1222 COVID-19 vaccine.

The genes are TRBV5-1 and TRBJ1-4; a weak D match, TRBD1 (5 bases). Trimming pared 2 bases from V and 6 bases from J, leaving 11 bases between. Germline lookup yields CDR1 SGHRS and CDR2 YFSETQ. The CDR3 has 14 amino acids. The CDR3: CASSFGTADEKLFF. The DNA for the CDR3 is TGCGCCAGCAGCTTCGGGACTGCAGATGAAAAACTGTTTTTT.

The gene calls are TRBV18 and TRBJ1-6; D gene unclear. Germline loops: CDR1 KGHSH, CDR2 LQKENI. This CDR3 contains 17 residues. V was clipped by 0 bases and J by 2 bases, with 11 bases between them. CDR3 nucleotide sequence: TGTGCCAGCTCACCACCGGTTGCAGATACCTATAATTCACCCCTCCACTTT. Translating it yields CASSPPVADTYNSPLHF.

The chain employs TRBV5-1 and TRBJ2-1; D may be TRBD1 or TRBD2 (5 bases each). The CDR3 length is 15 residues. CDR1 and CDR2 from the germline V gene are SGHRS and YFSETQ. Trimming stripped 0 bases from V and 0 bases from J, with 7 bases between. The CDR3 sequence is CASSLGGSSYNEQFF. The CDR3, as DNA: TGCGCCAGCAGCTTGGGGGGGAGCTCCTACAATGAGCAGTTCTTC.

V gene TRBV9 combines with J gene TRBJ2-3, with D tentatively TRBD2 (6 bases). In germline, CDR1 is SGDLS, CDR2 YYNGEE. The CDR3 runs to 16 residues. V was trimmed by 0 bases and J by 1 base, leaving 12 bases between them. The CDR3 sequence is CASSVGLKRGTDTQYF. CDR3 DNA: TGTGCCAGCAGCGTAGGATTAAAGCGGGGCACAGATACGCAGTATTTT.

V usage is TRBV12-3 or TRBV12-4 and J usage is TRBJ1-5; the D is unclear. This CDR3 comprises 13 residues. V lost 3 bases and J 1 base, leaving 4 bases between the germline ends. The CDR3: CASSLDSNQPQHF. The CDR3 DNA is TGTGCCAGCAGTTTGGACAGCAATCAGCCCCAGCATTTT.

CDR3 DNA sequence: TGTGCCAGCAGCGTATTAGCGGGGGGAAGTAATGAGCAGTTCTTC. Its translation: CASSVLAGGSNEQFF. J is TRBJ2-1 and V is TRBV9; TRBD2 matches 10 bases. J gave up 7 bases and V 1 base, and 5 bases lay outside the gene matches. Per the germline V gene, CDR1 is SGDLS and CDR2 is YYNGEE. The CDR3 has 15 amino acids.

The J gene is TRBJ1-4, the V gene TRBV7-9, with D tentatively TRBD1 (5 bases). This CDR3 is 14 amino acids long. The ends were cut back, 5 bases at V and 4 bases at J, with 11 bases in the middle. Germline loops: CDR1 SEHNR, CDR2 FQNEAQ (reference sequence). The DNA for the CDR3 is TGTGCCAGCAGCGTGGGGGGTTTTAATGAAAAACTGTTTTTT. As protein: CASSVGGFNEKLFF.

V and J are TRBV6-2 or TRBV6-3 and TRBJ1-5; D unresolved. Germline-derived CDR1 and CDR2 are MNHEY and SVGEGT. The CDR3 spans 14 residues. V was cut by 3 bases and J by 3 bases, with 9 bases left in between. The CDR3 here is CASSYQPFNQPQHF. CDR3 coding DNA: TGTGCCAGCAGTTATCAGCCCTTCAATCAGCCCCAGCATTTT.

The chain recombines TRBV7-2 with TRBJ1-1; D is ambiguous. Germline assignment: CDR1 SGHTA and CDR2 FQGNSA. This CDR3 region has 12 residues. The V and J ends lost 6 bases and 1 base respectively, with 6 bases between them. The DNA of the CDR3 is TGTGCCAGCAGGACGGCGAACACTGAAGCTTTCTTT. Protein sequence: CASRTANTEAFF.

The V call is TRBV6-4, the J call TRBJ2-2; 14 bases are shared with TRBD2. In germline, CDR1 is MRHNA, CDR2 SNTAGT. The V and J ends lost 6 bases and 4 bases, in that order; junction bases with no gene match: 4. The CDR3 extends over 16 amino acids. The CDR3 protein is CASSGTSGGSTGELFF. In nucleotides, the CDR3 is TGTGCCAGCAGCGGGACTAGCGGGGGCAGCACCGGGGAGCTGTTTTTT.

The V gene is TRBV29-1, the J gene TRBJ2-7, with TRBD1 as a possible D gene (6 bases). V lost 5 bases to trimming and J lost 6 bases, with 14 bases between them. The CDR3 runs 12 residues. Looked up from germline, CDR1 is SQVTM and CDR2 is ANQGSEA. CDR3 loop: CSVRTDLAEQYF. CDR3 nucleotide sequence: TGCAGCGTTCGGACAGATCTGGCCGAGCAGTACTTC.

The CDR3 region is CAWSVWGAQAEQFF. CDR3 in DNA: TGTGCCTGGAGTGTATGGGGGGCCCAGGCTGAGCAGTTCTTC. The chain joins TRBV30 to TRBJ2-1, with D perhaps matching TRBD1 or TRBD2 (6 bases each). Looked up from germline, CDR1 is GTSNPN and CDR2 is SVGIG (reference sequence). Trimming shortened V by 0 bases and J by 9 bases, and 15 bases separated the two germline ends. The length of the CDR3 is 14 residues.

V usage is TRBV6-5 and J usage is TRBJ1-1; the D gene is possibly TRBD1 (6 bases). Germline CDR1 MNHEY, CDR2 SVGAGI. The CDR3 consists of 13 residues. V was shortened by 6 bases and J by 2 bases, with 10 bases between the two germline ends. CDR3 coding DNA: TGTGCCAGCAGAAGACAGGTCAACACTGAAGCTTTCTTT. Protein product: CASRRQVNTEAFF.

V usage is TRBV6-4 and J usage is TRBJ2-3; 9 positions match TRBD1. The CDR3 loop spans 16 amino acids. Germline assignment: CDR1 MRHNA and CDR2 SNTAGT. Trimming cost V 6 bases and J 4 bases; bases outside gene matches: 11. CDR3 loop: CASSHRPGQGPDTQYF. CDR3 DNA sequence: TGTGCCAGCAGCCATCGTCCGGGACAGGGACCAGATACGCAGTATTTT.

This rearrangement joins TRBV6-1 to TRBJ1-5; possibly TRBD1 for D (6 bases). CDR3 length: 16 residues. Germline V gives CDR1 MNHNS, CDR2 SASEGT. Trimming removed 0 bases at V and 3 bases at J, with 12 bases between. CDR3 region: CASSEAIGQHNQPQHF. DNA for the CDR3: TGTGCCAGCAGTGAAGCGATTGGACAGCACAATCAGCCCCAGCATTTT.

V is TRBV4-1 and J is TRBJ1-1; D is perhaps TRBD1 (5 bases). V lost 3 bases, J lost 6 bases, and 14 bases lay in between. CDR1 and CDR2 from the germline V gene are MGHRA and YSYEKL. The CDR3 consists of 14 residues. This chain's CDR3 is CASSHQGVRSEAFF. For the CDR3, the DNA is TGCGCCAGCAGCCATCAGGGTGTCAGGTCTGAAGCTTTCTTT.

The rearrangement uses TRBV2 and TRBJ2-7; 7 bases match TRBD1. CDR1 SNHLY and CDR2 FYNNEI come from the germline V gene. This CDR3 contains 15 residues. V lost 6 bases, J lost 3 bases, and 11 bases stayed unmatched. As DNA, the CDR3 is TGTGCCAGCAGCCTGAACAGGGGTTTAATCTACGAGCAGTACTTC. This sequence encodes CASSLNRGLIYEQYF.

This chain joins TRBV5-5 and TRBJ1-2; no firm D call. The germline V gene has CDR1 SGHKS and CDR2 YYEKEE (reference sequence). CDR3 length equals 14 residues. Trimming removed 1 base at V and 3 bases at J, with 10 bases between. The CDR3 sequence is CASSLSGLDYGYTF. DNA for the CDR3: TGTGCCAGCAGCTTGAGCGGGCTCGACTATGGCTACACCTTC.

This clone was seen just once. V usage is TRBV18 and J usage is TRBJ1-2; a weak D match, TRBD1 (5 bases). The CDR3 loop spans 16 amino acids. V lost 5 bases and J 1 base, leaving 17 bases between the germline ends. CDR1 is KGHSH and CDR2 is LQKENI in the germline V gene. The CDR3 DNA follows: TGTGCCAGCTCATTGTCGTGGGGCAGAGATAACTATGGCTACACCTTC. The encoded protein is CASSLSWGRDNYGYTF.

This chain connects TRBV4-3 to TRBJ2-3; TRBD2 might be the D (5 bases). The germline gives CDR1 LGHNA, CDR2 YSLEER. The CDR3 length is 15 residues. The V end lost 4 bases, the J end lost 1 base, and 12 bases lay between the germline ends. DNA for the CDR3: TGCGCCAGCAGCCGAAGTCGGGGAGGCACAGATACGCAGTATTTT. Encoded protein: CASSRSRGGTDTQYF.

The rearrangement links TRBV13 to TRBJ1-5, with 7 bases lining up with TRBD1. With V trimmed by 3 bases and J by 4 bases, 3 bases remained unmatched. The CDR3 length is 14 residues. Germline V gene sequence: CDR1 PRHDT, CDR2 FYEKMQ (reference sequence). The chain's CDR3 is CASSFGQANQPQHF. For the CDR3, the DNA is TGTGCCAGCAGCTTCGGACAGGCAAATCAGCCCCAGCATTTT.

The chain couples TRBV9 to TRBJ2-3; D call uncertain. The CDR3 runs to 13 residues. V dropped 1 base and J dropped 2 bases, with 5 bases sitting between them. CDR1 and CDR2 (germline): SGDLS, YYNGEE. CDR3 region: CASSVRPTDTQYF. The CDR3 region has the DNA TGTGCCAGCAGCGTACGTCCCACAGATACGCAGTATTTT.

CDR3 sequence (DNA): TGTGCCAGCAGCCACACCCGCGAGACCCAGTACTTC. It encodes CASSHTRETQYF. The chain links TRBV3-1 (or the pseudogene TRBV3-2) to TRBJ2-5; unclear D gene. This CDR3 is 12 amino acids long. Germline CDR1 and CDR2: LGHDT and YNNKEL (reference sequence). Deletions cut 3 bases from V and 5 bases from J, with 7 bases between.

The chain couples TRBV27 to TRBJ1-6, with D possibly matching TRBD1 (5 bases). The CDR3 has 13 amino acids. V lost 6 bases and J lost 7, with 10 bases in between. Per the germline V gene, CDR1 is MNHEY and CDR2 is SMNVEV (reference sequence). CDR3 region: CASRKQGNSPLHF. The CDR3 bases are TGTGCCAGCAGAAAGCAGGGCAATTCACCCCTCCACTTT.

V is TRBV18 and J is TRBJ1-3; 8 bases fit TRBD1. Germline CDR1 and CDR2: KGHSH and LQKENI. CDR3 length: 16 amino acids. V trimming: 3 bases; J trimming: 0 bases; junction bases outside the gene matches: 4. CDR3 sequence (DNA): TGTGCCAGCTCACCCATGGACAGGGTCTCTGGAAACACCATATATTTT. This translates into CASSPMDRVSGNTIYF.

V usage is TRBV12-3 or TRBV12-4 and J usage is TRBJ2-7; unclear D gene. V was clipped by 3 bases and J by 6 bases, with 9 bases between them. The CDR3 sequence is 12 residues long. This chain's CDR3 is CASSFGPREQYF. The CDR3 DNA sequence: TGTGCCAGCAGTTTTGGTCCGCGCGAGCAGTACTTC.

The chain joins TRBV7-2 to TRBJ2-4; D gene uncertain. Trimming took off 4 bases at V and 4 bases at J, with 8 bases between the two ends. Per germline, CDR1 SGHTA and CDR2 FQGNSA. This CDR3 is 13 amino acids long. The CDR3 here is CASSSGPKNIQYF. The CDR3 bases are TGTGCCAGCAGCTCCGGGCCGAAAAACATTCAGTACTTC.